This T cell receptor (beta chain) was sequenced during a study of early T cells in non-severe SARS-CoV-2 infection. On the study more broadly: Sequencing targeted bulk RNA from unsorted whole blood, leaving chains unpaired. Regarding the study as a whole: The VDJdb matching leaned toward anti-spike CD8 responses and overlooked private and CD4 specificities.

Notes on this clonotype: Its antigen is not known.

Trimming took 5 bases from V and 5 from J, leaving 13 bases between them. The CDR3 is 14 residues long. Germline CDR1 reads SGHNT; CDR2 reads YENEEA. Individually, cDNA molecules had unique molecular identifiers attached to them. TCRdb fed the 5' RACE reads into MiXCR, producing one record per CDR3 protein. The sample has 100,000 or so distinct CDR3 sequences; around 13% are singletons. The clonotype was recovered from an adult who was a healthcare worker with PCR-confirmed SARS-CoV-2 infection or an uninfected control (not recorded which). The sample was whole blood. The chain is built from TRBV11-3 and TRBJ2-4; TRBD1 is a possible D gene (5 bases). The chain's CDR3 is CASSKTADQNIQYF. In DNA, the CDR3 is TGTGCCAGCAGCAAGACAGCCGATCAAAACATTCAGTACTTC.